These 22 T cell receptor beta chains were sequenced from one sample in a study of radiation and T cells in renal cell carcinoma. Only in-frame clones appear in the TCRdb table, and some are missing; sequencing was by immunoSEQ multiplex PCR. The top ten clones hold around 3% of a sample with 95,000 to 150,000 clones, roughly 80% of them seen once. Regarding time point: baseline pretreatment blood. Indicated treatment: 15 Gy SBRT to primary tumor, nephrectomy 4 weeks later. The sample consisted of blood, taken from a patient whose treatment included radiotherapy and nephrectomy. Receptors were obtained from a woman aged 55-70 years with renal cell carcinoma.

This clone was seen a handful of times. J is TRBJ2-1 and V is TRBV2; D call uncertain. The CDR3 consists of 13 residues. Germline CDR1 reads SNHLY; CDR2 reads FYNNEI. The V end was cut by 9 bases, the J end by 3 bases, with 12 bases between. This CDR3 is CAREVVNYNEQFF. The CDR3 DNA reads as TGTGCCAGGGAAGTAGTGAACTACAATGAGCAGTTCTTC. Supplemented by reference TRBV2 and TRBJ2-1, the full variable domain reads EPEVTQTPSHQVTQMGQEVILRCVPISNHLYFYWYRQILGQKVEFLVSFYNNEISEKSEIFDDQFSVERPDGSNFTLKIRSTKLEDSAMYFCAREVVNYNEQFFGPGTRLTVL.

The chain joins TRBV2 to TRBJ1-4, with 8 bases matching TRBD1. V lost 8 bases, J lost 8 bases, and 10 bases stayed unmatched. This CDR3 comprises 14 residues. CDR1 SNHLY and CDR2 FYNNEI come from the germline V gene. The CDR3 loop reads CASRRTGQGEKLFF. CDR3 DNA sequence: TGTGCCAGCCGAAGGACAGGGCAGGGCGAAAAACTGTTTTTT.

The chain is built from TRBV7-9 and TRBJ2-7, with TRBD1 identical over 8 bases. This CDR3 is built from 12 residues. Germline V lookup: CDR1 SEHNR, CDR2 FQNEAQ (reference sequence). Germline trimming cut 5 bases from V and 7 bases from J; bases unmatched to any gene: 4. The CDR3 nucleotides are TGTGCCAGCAGCCCACAGGGGGGAGAGCAGTACTTC. Translating it yields CASSPQGGEQYF.

The rearrangement links TRBV5-5 to TRBJ2-1; 10 bases fit TRBD2. The CDR3 runs 15 residues. J lost 7 bases, V lost 4 bases, and 8 bases had no gene match. Germline values: CDR1 SGHKS, CDR2 YYEKEE (reference sequence). CDR3 protein: CASSPLAGDVNEQFF. In nucleotides, the CDR3 is TGTGCCAGCAGCCCTCTAGCGGGAGACGTAAATGAGCAGTTCTTC.

This rearrangement joins TRBV5-8 to TRBJ2-1, with TRBD2 matching over 7 bases. This CDR3 comprises 15 residues. V shed 1 base and J 5 bases; nucleotides not matched to a gene: 6. The germline CDR1 and CDR2 sequences are SGHTS and YDEGEE. DNA of the CDR3: TGTGCCAGCAGCTTGTGGGAGGGGAGTGACAATGAGCAGTTCTTC. Protein sequence: CASSLWEGSDNEQFF.

CDR3: CASSMSPRGLGEQYF. CDR3 DNA: TGTGCCAGTAGTATGTCCCCTCGGGGATTGGGGGAGCAGTACTTC. V and J are TRBV19 and TRBJ2-7, with TRBD2 as a possible D gene (5 bases). Germline V CDR1 and CDR2: LNHDA, SQIVND (reference sequence). The length of the CDR3 is 15 residues. The ends were cut back, 3 bases at V and 7 bases at J, with 19 bases in the middle.

This chain joins TRBV27 and TRBJ1-6; D uncertain. Trimming shortened V by 2 bases and J by 5 bases, and 7 bases separated the two germline ends. CDR1 and CDR2 (germline): MNHEY, SMNVEV (reference sequence). This CDR3 region has 14 residues. This CDR3 is CASSLSRNNSPLHF. Here the CDR3 DNA reads TGTGCCAGCAGTTTAAGCAGGAATAATTCACCCCTCCACTTT.

The V call is TRBV6-4, the J call TRBJ1-1; 11 bases line up with TRBD1. J gave up 5 bases and V 5 bases, and 7 bases lay outside the gene matches. CDR1 is MRHNA, CDR2 SNTAGT, per germline. CDR3 size: 15 residues. The CDR3 bases are TGTGCCAGCAGTCCGGACAGGGGGCATGGAACTGAAGCTTTCTTT. As protein: CASSPDRGHGTEAFF.

This rearrangement joins TRBV30 to TRBJ2-7; D is unclear. Germline V lookup: CDR1 GTSNPN, CDR2 SVGIG (reference sequence). The CDR3 runs 13 residues. Trimming took off 2 bases at V and 0 bases at J, with 8 bases between the two ends. CDR3 protein: CAWSHGSSYEQYF. The CDR3 DNA reads TGTGCCTGGAGTCATGGTTCCTCCTACGAGCAGTACTTC.

As DNA, the CDR3 is TGTGCCAGCAGCGGGGGGACAGGGAGCACAGATACGCAGTATTTT. Translating gives CASSGGTGSTDTQYF. The chain has TRBV9 and TRBJ2-3, with TRBD1 matching over 9 bases. CDR3 length equals 15 residues. V lost 3 bases, J lost 0 bases, and 2 bases stayed unmatched. Germline lookup yields CDR1 SGDLS and CDR2 YYNGEE.

The rearrangement uses TRBV7-2 and TRBJ2-3; D remains ambiguous. Trimming stripped 5 bases from V and 4 bases from J, with 10 bases between. The CDR3 runs to 13 residues. Germline V gives CDR1 SGHTA, CDR2 FQGNSA. As DNA, the CDR3 is TGTGCCAGCAGCCCGCTAAACGCAGATACGCAGTATTTT. Translating gives CASSPLNADTQYF.

The V and J genes are TRBV4-3 and TRBJ1-1; a possible D gene is TRBD1 (5 bases). In germline, CDR1 is LGHNA, CDR2 YSLEER. V was pared by 0 bases and J by 11 bases, with 16 bases between. This CDR3 contains 14 residues. Here the CDR3 DNA reads TGCGCCAGCAGCCAAGATAACGGGGCCTTTAGGGCTTTCTTT. Protein product: CASSQDNGAFRAFF.

This clone was seen ten or more times. This chain uses TRBV28 with TRBJ1-2, with a tentative D call TRBD1 (5 bases). CDR3 length equals 13 residues. V was trimmed by 3 bases and J by 8 bases, leaving 13 bases between them. CDR1 is MDHEN and CDR2 is SYDVKM in the germline V gene. CDR3 amino acids: CASSFNQGHGYTF. CDR3 DNA: TGTGCCAGCAGTTTCAACCAGGGCCACGGCTACACCTTC.

The chain links TRBV10-3 to TRBJ1-2, with 7 bases lining up with TRBD1. The CDR3 runs 15 residues. From germline, CDR1 is ENHRY and CDR2 SYGVKD. V shed 4 bases, J shed 6 bases, and the junction held 11 bases outside the gene matches. For the CDR3, the DNA is TGTGCCATCAGTGCAGACCCAGGGGGGGGAAATGGCTACACCTTC. It is translated as CAISADPGGGNGYTF.

The chain has TRBV19 and TRBJ1-1, with no clear D. The CDR3 is made up of 14 amino acids. Trimming removed 5 bases from V and 1 base from J, with 11 bases in between. CDR1 and CDR2 from the germline V gene are LNHDA and SQIVND (reference sequence). The DNA of the CDR3 is TGTGCCAGTAGTTTCGCGGATCCGAACACTGAAGCTTTCTTT. It codes for CASSFADPNTEAFF.

The chain is built from TRBV6-5 and TRBJ2-1; D possibly uses TRBD1 or TRBD2 (7 bases each). Germline V CDR1 and CDR2: MNHEY, SVGAGI. Trimming took 5 bases from V and 9 from J, leaving 17 bases between them. CDR3 length equals 14 residues. The DNA of the CDR3 is TGTGCCAGCAGTCACATTGACAGGGAGGGTGAGCAGTTCTTC. Translated, it gives CASSHIDREGEQFF.

This clone was found a few times. The CDR3 DNA is TGTGCCTGGAGTATGCAGGGAAGACAGCCCCAGCATTTT. The encoded protein is CAWSMQGRQPQHF. This chain joins TRBV30 and TRBJ1-5, with a tentative D call TRBD1 (5 bases). Germline assignment: CDR1 GTSNPN and CDR2 SVGIG (reference sequence). The CDR3 is 13 residues long. V lost 2 bases and J lost 7, with 12 bases in between.

V gene TRBV5-1 combines with J gene TRBJ1-2; tentatively, D is TRBD1 (5 bases). The CDR3 consists of 14 residues. Trimming removed 0 bases from V and 8 bases from J, with 14 bases in between. Germline V CDR1 and CDR2: SGHRS, YFSETQ. The DNA of the CDR3 is TGCGCCAGCAGCTTGGAAGGGGTAGGTGGCGGCTACACCTTC. Its translation is CASSLEGVGGGYTF.

The rearrangement uses TRBV7-2 and TRBJ1-4; no definite D call. CDR1 is SGHTA and CDR2 is FQGNSA in the germline V gene. This CDR3 comprises 13 residues. Between the trimmed V and J ends, which lost 1 base and 5 bases, there was a span of 5 bases. The chain's CDR3 is CASSLGENEKLFF. Here the CDR3 DNA reads TGTGCCAGCAGCTTAGGGGAGAATGAAAAACTGTTTTTT.

In its sample, this clone was seen once. The chain couples TRBV6-5 to TRBJ1-2; 9 bases line up with TRBD1. The CDR3 spans 13 residues. V was pared by 7 bases and J by 8 bases, with 8 bases of the junction left unmatched. Germline V gives CDR1 MNHEY, CDR2 SVGAGI. CDR3 residues: CASTQQGAGGYTF. Written as DNA, the CDR3 is TGTGCCAGCACCCAACAGGGGGCAGGGGGCTACACCTTC.

This chain joins TRBV2 and TRBJ1-2; no reliable D call. Germline CDR1 and CDR2: SNHLY and FYNNEI. The V gene lost 7 bases and the J gene lost 0 bases, with 15 bases spanning the gap. This CDR3 spans 15 amino acids. The CDR3 here is CASKPRGLTNYGYTF. The CDR3 DNA is TGTGCCAGCAAGCCGCGAGGACTGACTAACTATGGCTACACCTTC.

The genes are TRBV20-1 and TRBJ2-7; D ambiguous. There are 10 residues in the CDR3. Looked up from germline, CDR1 is DFQATT and CDR2 is SNEGSKA (reference sequence). V lost 7 bases and J lost 5, with 9 bases in between. The CDR3 DNA is TGCAGTGGGCTCGGTCACGAGCAGTACTTC. It specifies CSGLGHEQYF.